These T cell receptor beta chains were read from a single sample in a study of blood T cell repertoires in COVID-19. Assay used: immunoSEQ multiplex PCR; TCRdb lists only in-frame clones, some missing. Here the sample spans tens of thousands of clones, 88% being singletons. The sequenced sample was peripheral blood. These receptors were taken from a human donor in a cohort sampled during active COVID-19. Both conserved end residues are part of each CDR3. Each record gives: clone size, D gene, V gene, J gene, CDR3 DNA, CDR3 protein. A D gene is named only where the DNA matches it firmly. The size of a clone is reported for some rows only, either as once, few or many, or as a class for expanded clones.

size: -
D: -
V: TRBV4-3
J: TRBJ1-1
DNA: TGCGCCAGCAGCCAAGGGGCAGGCCGAACAGGGACTGAAGCTTTCTTT
CDR3: CASSQGAGRTGTEAFF

size: -
D: -
V: TRBV18
J: TRBJ2-4
DNA: TGTGCCAGCTCACCTACATCGGGGGGCTTAGCCAAAAACATTCAGTACTTC
CDR3: CASSPTSGGLAKNIQYF

size: -
D: TRBD1
V: TRBV6-1
J: TRBJ2-7
DNA: TGTGCCAGCAGTGAGATTGGGACAGGGCTCTACGAGCAGTACTTC
CDR3: CASSEIGTGLYEQYF

size: -
D: TRBD1
V: TRBV6-2/TRBV6-3
J: TRBJ1-3
DNA: TGTGCCAGCAGTCGTGGGACAGCCTCTGGAAACACCATATATTTT
CDR3: CASSRGTASGNTIYF

size: -
D: TRBD1
V: TRBV18
J: TRBJ1-1
DNA: TGTGCCAGCTCCCCTGGACAGGGGCCGAACACTGAAGCTTTCTTT
CDR3: CASSPGQGPNTEAFF

size: -
D: TRBD2
V: TRBV7-2
J: TRBJ2-7
DNA: TGTGCCAGCTCTGGGGCTAGCGGGGGGGCCTACGAGCAGTACTTC
CDR3: CASSGASGGAYEQYF

size: -
D: -
V: TRBV20-1
J: TRBJ2-1
DNA: TGCAGTGCTAGCGAGCACAATGAGCAGTTCTTC
CDR3: CSASEHNEQFF

size: -
D: TRBD1
V: TRBV14
J: TRBJ1-1
DNA: TGTGCCAGCAGCCAAGTCCCGGGACAGGGGACGAACACTGAAGCTTTCTTT
CDR3: CASSQVPGQGTNTEAFF

size: once
D: -
V: TRBV4-3
J: TRBJ1-2
DNA: TGCGCCAGCAGCCAGGATACAGGGAACTATGGCTACACCTTC
CDR3: CASSQDTGNYGYTF

size: few
D: TRBD1
V: TRBV5-6
J: TRBJ1-2
DNA: TGTGCCAGCAGCCTCGGGACAGTTGGCTACACCTTC
CDR3: CASSLGTVGYTF

size: -
D: TRBD2
V: TRBV5-4
J: TRBJ2-2
DNA: TGTGCCAGCAGCTCCGGACTAGCAGTGAACACCGGGGAGCTGTTTTTT
CDR3: CASSSGLAVNTGELFF

size: -
D: -
V: TRBV27
J: TRBJ1-2
DNA: TGTGCCAGCAGCTCAGAGGGCTGGAATGGCTACACCTTC
CDR3: CASSSEGWNGYTF

size: medium-sized
D: -
V: TRBV7-9
J: TRBJ1-6
DNA: TGTGCCAGCAGCTTCAGTTCTTATAATTCACCCCTCCACTTT
CDR3: CASSFSSYNSPLHF

size: -
D: TRBD2
V: TRBV3-1/TRBV3-2
J: TRBJ2-1
DNA: TGTGCCAGCAGCCTCGGAATTATAGCGGGAGGGAGAAATGAGCAGTTCTTC
CDR3: CASSLGIIAGGRNEQFF

size: -
D: TRBD1
V: TRBV24-1
J: TRBJ2-6
DNA: TGTGCCACCAGTGGCCGCGACAGGGCCCACTCTGGGGCCAACGTCCTGACTTTC
CDR3: CATSGRDRAHSGANVLTF

size: -
D: TRBD1
V: TRBV27
J: TRBJ2-7
DNA: TGTGCCAGCAGTAAAGGACAGGGGGCGGGCGAGCAGTACTTC
CDR3: CASSKGQGAGEQYF

size: -
D: -
V: TRBV28
J: TRBJ2-7
DNA: TGTGCCAGCAGTTTAGGTCGAACAGGTTCGAGATACGAGCAGTACTTC
CDR3: CASSLGRTGSRYEQYF

size: -
D: TRBD2
V: TRBV5-1
J: TRBJ2-7
DNA: TGCGCCAGCAGGACGACTAGCGGAGTCTACGAGCAGTACTTC
CDR3: CASRTTSGVYEQYF

size: -
D: -
V: TRBV6-6
J: TRBJ2-3
DNA: TGTGCCAGCAGTACTTCTGGAGATACGCAGTATTTT
CDR3: CASSTSGDTQYF

size: -
D: TRBD1
V: TRBV27
J: TRBJ2-7
DNA: TGTGCCAGCAGTTCAGGGACAGGGGTCTCCTACGAGCAGTACTTC
CDR3: CASSSGTGVSYEQYF

size: -
D: -
V: TRBV30
J: TRBJ1-3
DNA: TGTGCCTGGGGGCCATCCTGGACTTCTGGAAACACCATATATTTT
CDR3: CAWGPSWTSGNTIYF

size: once
D: -
V: TRBV29-1
J: TRBJ1-1
DNA: TGCAGCGTGGGAGGGTTCGGCAGGGGGAACACTGAAGCTTTCTTT
CDR3: CSVGGFGRGNTEAFF

size: -
D: TRBD2
V: TRBV5-1
J: TRBJ2-3
DNA: TGCGCCAGCTTTAGCGGGAGTGTTGATACGCAGTATTTT
CDR3: CASFSGSVDTQYF

size: -
D: TRBD2
V: TRBV6-5
J: TRBJ2-1
DNA: TGTGCCAGCAGTCTAGCGGGCAATGAGCAGTTCTTC
CDR3: CASSLAGNEQFF

size: -
D: -
V: TRBV19
J: TRBJ1-5
DNA: TGTGCCAGTAGTATAGTGGCAGTTTATAGCAATCAGCCCCAGCATTTT
CDR3: CASSIVAVYSNQPQHF

size: -
D: TRBD1
V: TRBV5-1
J: TRBJ2-5
DNA: TGCGCCAGCAGCCTAACCTCCGGGACAGAAGAGACCCAGTACTTC
CDR3: CASSLTSGTEETQYF

size: -
D: -
V: TRBV28
J: TRBJ1-2
DNA: TGTGCCAGCAACCCCAGCCGGGGGACCCGTAGTAGGACCTTC
CDR3: CASNPSRGTRSRTF

size: -
D: TRBD1
V: TRBV27
J: TRBJ1-5
DNA: TGTGCCAGCAGTTTACTGGGACAGGGAAGGCAGCCCCAGCATTTT
CDR3: CASSLLGQGRQPQHF

size: -
D: TRBD2
V: TRBV9
J: TRBJ2-7
DNA: TGTGCCAGCAGCGCGCTAGCGGGGGCGCGTAGCGAGCAGTACTTC
CDR3: CASSALAGARSEQYF

size: -
D: -
V: TRBV5-1
J: TRBJ2-7
DNA: TGCGCCAGCAGCTCCCAGGGTCTTCCCTACGAGCAGTACTTC
CDR3: CASSSQGLPYEQYF

size: -
D: -
V: TRBV18
J: TRBJ2-3
DNA: TGTGCCAGCTCACCACCGCGGGATGGGATAGATACGCAGTATTTT
CDR3: CASSPPRDGIDTQYF

size: -
D: TRBD1
V: TRBV27
J: TRBJ1-5
DNA: TGTGCCAGCAGGAGGACAGGGACGAATCAGCCCCAGCATTTT
CDR3: CASRRTGTNQPQHF

size: -
D: TRBD1
V: TRBV9
J: TRBJ1-4
DNA: TGTGCCAGCAGCCGGGACAGGGGGCATGGTGAAAAACTGTTTTTT
CDR3: CASSRDRGHGEKLFF

size: -
D: TRBD1
V: TRBV4-1
J: TRBJ1-4
DNA: TGCGCCAGCAGCGTACAGGGGGTTGGTGAAAAACTGTTTTTT
CDR3: CASSVQGVGEKLFF

size: -
D: TRBD1
V: TRBV4-2
J: TRBJ2-7
DNA: TGTGCCAGCAGCCAGGGACAGGGGGCGACTCGGGTCGAGCAGTACTTC
CDR3: CASSQGQGATRVEQYF

size: -
D: -
V: TRBV6-4
J: TRBJ2-2
DNA: TGTGCCAGCAGGGACTCCTCGGGCACCGGGGAGCTGTTTTTT
CDR3: CASRDSSGTGELFF

size: few
D: TRBD1
V: TRBV18
J: TRBJ1-5
DNA: TGTGCCAGCTCACCGGGACAGCGCAATCAGCCCCAGCATTTT
CDR3: CASSPGQRNQPQHF

size: once
D: TRBD1
V: TRBV5-1
J: TRBJ2-5
DNA: TGCGCCAGCAGCTTGGACAGGGGGGATGAGACCCAGTACTTC
CDR3: CASSLDRGDETQYF

size: -
D: -
V: TRBV28
J: TRBJ2-2
DNA: TGTGCCAGCAGTTTAACCGGGACTTACACCGGGGAGCTGTTTTTT
CDR3: CASSLTGTYTGELFF

size: -
D: TRBD2
V: TRBV5-1
J: TRBJ2-1
DNA: TGCGCCAGCACCCCCTGGGGGGGAGGGTCCTACAATGAGCAGTTCTTC
CDR3: CASTPWGGGSYNEQFF

size: -
D: -
V: TRBV6-4
J: TRBJ1-1
DNA: TGTGCCAGCAGTGCGGAGGCCCTGACTGAAGCTTTCTTT
CDR3: CASSAEALTEAFF

size: -
D: TRBD1
V: TRBV5-1
J: TRBJ2-5
DNA: TGCGCCAGCAGCAGAGGACAGGGGGCAACGGAGACCCAGTACTTC
CDR3: CASSRGQGATETQYF

size: -
D: TRBD1
V: TRBV18
J: TRBJ2-7
DNA: TGTGCCAGCTCCCCCGGGACAGGGACACTCTACGAGCAGTACTTC
CDR3: CASSPGTGTLYEQYF

size: -
D: TRBD2
V: TRBV7-2
J: TRBJ2-7
DNA: TGTGCCAGCAGCGGAGGTACTAGCGGGAGGGGGTTCGAGCAGTACTTC
CDR3: CASSGGTSGRGFEQYF

size: -
D: -
V: TRBV2
J: TRBJ2-7
DNA: TGTGCCAGCAGCGTTAGCTCCTACGAGCAGTACTTC
CDR3: CASSVSSYEQYF

size: -
D: -
V: TRBV4-3
J: TRBJ2-7
DNA: TGCGCCAGCAGCCAAGGGGCAGGGGTTTGGGGCGAGCAGTACTTC
CDR3: CASSQGAGVWGEQYF

size: -
D: TRBD2
V: TRBV7-6
J: TRBJ2-5
DNA: TGTGCCAGCAGCCTTACGGGGGGGACCCAGTACTTC
CDR3: CASSLTGGTQYF

size: -
D: -
V: TRBV29-1
J: TRBJ2-7
DNA: TGCAGCGTTGGAAAGGACAGCCGCTACGAGCAGTACTTC
CDR3: CSVGKDSRYEQYF

size: -
D: -
V: TRBV18
J: TRBJ1-3
DNA: TGTGCCAGCTCACCACCTGGGAGGGCTGGAAACACCATATATTTT
CDR3: CASSPPGRAGNTIYF

size: -
D: -
V: TRBV28
J: TRBJ2-5
DNA: TGTGCCAGCAGTTTATTGCCCTCTTACTCCTTCCAAGAGACCCAGTACTTC
CDR3: CASSLLPSYSFQETQYF